The clone carrying this T cell receptor (beta chain) occurred many times. What it recognizes is unknown. This CDR3 contains 17 residues. V dropped 3 bases and J dropped 0 bases, with 15 bases sitting between them. Per the germline V gene, CDR1 is MDHEN and CDR2 is SYDVKM. Unique molecular identifiers featured in how the TCRbeta library was prepared. TCRdb reprocessed the PCR reads via MiXCR and lists one record per CDR3 protein. Of about 300,000 distinct CDR3 sequences in the sample, around 9.1% were seen once. This sample stems from a study of T-cell reconstitution after alpha-beta-depleted transplantation in children. Study results and caveats: It was newly produced T cells that mostly accounted for T-cell counts and diversity one year after transplant. After transplant, at about two months, alpha-beta T cells were reportedly derived from several hundred expanded graft clones. The origin of high day-60 TCRbeta diversity in some patients lay in surviving recipient T cells and thymic progenitors.

J is TRBJ1-5 and V is TRBV28; possible D gene TRBD1, 5 bases. The sequence was obtained from a boy under two years old with acute myeloid leukemia, due to receive a stem cell transplant. Sequences were derived from PBMCs, sampled before TCRalphabeta/CD19-depleted stem cell transplant. CDR3 amino acids: CASSLGGGRHSNQPQHF. The DNA of the CDR3 is TGTGCCAGCAGTTTGGGGGGAGGCAGGCATAGCAATCAGCCCCAGCATTTT.